This T cell receptor beta chain was identified during a study of T-cell reconstitution after alpha-beta-depleted transplantation in children (dated by TCRdb to about 2016). With regard to the full study: Using TCR repertoire profiling, the study quantitatively followed how T-cell immune reconstitution unfolded in children after TCRalphabeta/CD19-depleted allogeneic hematopoietic cell transplantation.

Notes on this clonotype: Its recognized antigen is unknown. Per-base quality was not reported, and no clone a single base away is much larger than it.

The library was obtained by PCR. The instrument was an Illumina HiSeq 2500. TCR libraries were prepared with molecular barcoding, using unique molecular identifiers to normalize TCRbeta repertoire quantification. TCRdb handled the public reads itself, with Q25 trimming in fastp and clone calling in MiXCR, and kept productive beta chains. Every distinct CDR3 protein forms one entry, paired with its most common genes and DNA. The sample table holds around 400,000 distinct CDR3 sequences, of which approximately 11% were seen once. The ten largest clones add up to 4.5% to 6.5% of the sample. The germline V gene specifies SGDLS as CDR1 and YYNGEE as CDR2. The CDR3 covers 12 residues, taking in both the cysteine and the phenylalanine. The only DNA kept is the CDR3, 36 bases in frame from the first base. Trimming at the junction amounts to 2 bases on V and 5 bases on J, and the germline ends lie 7 bases apart.

Recombination joined TRBV9 with TRBJ1-2; no confident D gene assignment can be made. This specimen was PBMCs from the stem cell graft donor, taken from the stem cell graft. This sequence originates from a human donor who donated a stem cell graft to a child with acute myeloid leukemia. This receptor carries the CDR3 CASSVSPYGYTF. The DNA sequence is as follows: TGTGCCAGCAGCGTTTCCCCTTATGGCTACACCTTC.